Listed below are T cell receptor beta chains from one sample, sequenced in a study of blood T cell repertoires in COVID-19. Clones were read by immunoSEQ multiplex PCR, and TCRdb kept only the in-frame ones, dropping some. The sample has 200,000 to 300,000 clones; over 75% are singletons. The specimen sequenced was peripheral blood. Receptor source: a human donor in a cohort sampled during active COVID-19. The CDR3 runs from the conserved cysteine through the conserved F or W. The D gene is left open where the match is weak. Not every row has a clone size; where given, it reads once, few, many or a size class.

J gene | clone size | D gene | V gene | CDR3 protein | CDR3 DNA
TRBJ1-1 | few | - | TRBV3-1/TRBV3-2 | CASSQGPLSAFF | TGTGCCAGCAGCCAAGGTCCCCTGTCGGCTTTCTTT
TRBJ2-3 | - | TRBD2 | TRBV6-5 | CASKWLAGDTQYF | TGTGCCAGCAAATGGCTAGCGGGAGATACGCAGTATTTT
TRBJ1-2 | - | - | TRBV7-3 | CASSPSGQPYGYTF | TGTGCCAGCAGCCCATCCGGACAGCCTTATGGCTACACCTTC
TRBJ2-7 | - | - | TRBV7-2 | CASSKTRGTYEQYF | TGTGCCAGCAGCAAAACCAGGGGTACCTACGAGCAGTACTTC
TRBJ2-2 | once | TRBD1 | TRBV27 | CASRTGTGAGELFF | TGTGCCAGCAGAACTGGGACAGGGGCCGGGGAGCTGTTTTTT
TRBJ2-7 | - | TRBD2 | TRBV11-3 | CASSLEGTSGYEQYF | TGTGCCAGCAGCTTAGAAGGGACTAGCGGCTACGAGCAGTACTTC
TRBJ2-3 | - | TRBD2 | TRBV2 | CASSGLAGEDTQYF | TGTGCCAGCAGTGGATTAGCGGGGGAAGATACGCAGTATTTT
TRBJ2-7 | - | TRBD1 | TRBV28 | CASSKGQGGYPYEQYF | TGTGCCAGCAGTAAGGGACAGGGGGGATATCCCTACGAGCAGTACTTC
TRBJ1-5 | - | - | TRBV18 | CASCVGRNQPQHF | TGTGCCAGCTGCGTCGGGAGAAATCAGCCCCAGCATTTT
TRBJ2-1 | - | - | TRBV7-8 | CASSSPSEQFF | TGTGCCAGCAGCTCCCCCTCTGAGCAGTTCTTC
TRBJ1-2 | - | - | TRBV9 | CASSPMDLFGNYTF | TGTGCCAGCAGCCCGATGGACCTTTTCGGGAACTACACCTTC
TRBJ2-7 | medium-sized | - | TRBV28 | CASSLDRLTSYEQYF | TGTGCCAGCAGTCTTGACAGGCTTACGTCCTACGAGCAGTACTTC
TRBJ2-3 | - | TRBD2 | TRBV19 | CASTGGSPDTQYF | TGTGCCAGTACGGGCGGGAGCCCAGATACGCAGTATTTT
TRBJ2-7 | - | TRBD2 | TRBV4-1 | CASSPHGTSGSYEQYF | TGCGCCAGCAGCCCCCACGGGACTAGCGGTTCCTACGAGCAGTACTTC
TRBJ2-5 | - | TRBD2 | TRBV6-5 | CASSYSMGGRDQYF | TGTGCCAGCAGTTACTCGATGGGGGGGAGAGACCAGTACTTC
TRBJ2-4 | - | TRBD1 | TRBV6-1 | CASSELGQGGDIQYF | TGTGCCAGCAGTGAACTAGGACAGGGGGGGGACATTCAGTACTTC
TRBJ2-5 | - | - | TRBV4-1 | CASSQEGHRETQYF | TGCGCCAGCAGCCAAGAGGGACATAGGGAGACCCAGTACTTC
TRBJ1-2 | - | - | TRBV5-1 | CASSLRYDRYGYTF | TGCGCCAGCAGCTTGCGCTATGATCGGTATGGCTACACCTTC
TRBJ2-7 | - | - | TRBV18 | CASSAGQSTYEQYF | TGTGCCAGCTCAGCCGGACAGAGCACCTACGAGCAGTACTTC
TRBJ1-1 | once | - | TRBV6-2/TRBV6-3 | CASSSRRTVRNTEAFF | TGTGCCAGCAGTTCCCGTAGGACAGTTAGGAACACTGAAGCTTTCTTT
TRBJ2-1 | - | TRBD2 | TRBV9 | CASTRVPKREFGNEQFF | TGTGCCAGCACCAGGGTCCCTAAGCGGGAGTTCGGGAATGAGCAGTTCTTC
TRBJ2-3 | - | - | TRBV5-1 | CASSREDRGTDTQYF | TGCGCCAGCAGCCGGGAGGACAGGGGCACAGATACGCAGTATTTT
TRBJ1-2 | few | - | TRBV28 | CASSSLLMGADYGYTF | TGTGCCAGCAGTTCCCTGCTCATGGGGGCGGACTATGGCTACACCTTC
TRBJ2-7 | - | - | TRBV4-1 | CASSPIIDTYEQYF | TGCGCCAGCAGCCCAATTATTGACACCTACGAGCAGTACTTC
TRBJ1-3 | - | - | TRBV19 | CASSKTRSSGNTIYF | TGTGCCAGTAGTAAGACACGATCCTCTGGAAACACCATATATTTT
TRBJ2-1 | - | TRBD2 | TRBV6-2/TRBV6-3 | CASSLGGAGEQFF | TGTGCCAGCAGTCTCGGGGGGGCCGGTGAGCAGTTCTTC
TRBJ1-3 | - | - | TRBV4-3 | CASSQGTVYGNTIYF | TGCGCCAGCAGCCAAGGCACGGTATACGGAAACACCATATATTTT
TRBJ2-3 | - | TRBD2 | TRBV5-1 | CASGRDYTDTQYF | TGCGCCAGCGGACGGGACTACACAGATACGCAGTATTTT
TRBJ1-3 | - | - | TRBV6-5 | CASMDSRNTIYF | TGTGCCAGCATGGACAGTAGAAACACCATATATTTT
TRBJ2-1 | - | TRBD2 | TRBV4-3 | CASSQGFISGSGNEQFF | TGCGCCAGCAGCCAAGGCTTTATTAGCGGGAGTGGAAATGAGCAGTTCTTC
TRBJ1-1 | - | - | TRBV5-1 | CASSFTINTEAFF | TGCGCCAGCAGCTTCACAATCAACACTGAAGCTTTCTTT
TRBJ2-3 | - | TRBD2 | TRBV29-1 | CSTNLAGGRVDTQYF | TGCAGCACAAACCTAGCGGGGGGCCGGGTAGATACGCAGTATTTT
TRBJ1-2 | - | - | TRBV24-1 | CATSDPRTANYGYTF | TGTGCCACCAGTGATCCCAGGACAGCTAACTATGGCTACACCTTC
TRBJ2-7 | - | TRBD2 | TRBV9 | CASSAGLAFSEQYF | TGTGCCAGCAGCGCAGGACTAGCTTTCTCCGAGCAGTACTTC
TRBJ1-3 | - | - | TRBV5-4 | CASSLAHSLSGNTIYF | TGTGCCAGCAGCTTGGCCCACAGCCTCTCTGGAAACACCATATATTTT
TRBJ2-3 | - | TRBD2 | TRBV7-3 | CASSLWTSGDTQYF | TGTGCCAGCAGCTTGTGGACTAGCGGAGATACGCAGTATTTT
TRBJ2-5 | - | - | TRBV9 | CASSVAASSQETQYF | TGTGCCAGCAGCGTAGCAGCGAGCAGCCAAGAGACCCAGTACTTC
TRBJ2-5 | - | - | TRBV10-1 | CASSDRGSQETQYF | TGCGCCAGCAGTGACCGAGGGTCCCAAGAGACCCAGTACTTC
TRBJ1-2 | - | TRBD1 | TRBV6-5 | CASGSYSGTGGYTF | TGTGCCAGCGGTTCGTACTCCGGGACAGGGGGCTACACCTTC
TRBJ1-6 | - | TRBD1 | TRBV14 | CASSQRDRVNSPLHF | TGTGCCAGCAGCCAACGGGACAGGGTAAATTCACCCCTCCACTTT
TRBJ2-7 | - | - | TRBV6-5 | CASSYSIRYEQYF | TGTGCCAGCAGTTACTCGATCAGATACGAGCAGTACTTC
TRBJ1-4 | - | TRBD1 | TRBV5-1 | CASSSDHRGPPMEKLFF | TGCGCCAGCAGCTCGGACCACAGGGGCCCTCCGATGGAAAAACTGTTTTTT
TRBJ1-6 | - | - | TRBV7-3 | CASSLLGTGNSPLHF | TGTGCCAGCAGCCTGCTCGGCACAGGTAATTCACCCCTCCACTTT
TRBJ2-7 | - | TRBD1 | TRBV4-1 | CASSPRTGNYEQYF | TGCGCCAGCAGCCCCCGGACAGGCAACTACGAGCAGTACTTC
TRBJ2-5 | - | - | TRBV24-1 | CATGESWGETQYF | TGTGCCACCGGGGAGTCCTGGGGAGAGACCCAGTACTTC
TRBJ2-5 | - | TRBD2 | TRBV5-4 | CASSGGTNSQETQYF | TGTGCCAGCAGCGGGGGGACTAACAGTCAAGAGACCCAGTACTTC